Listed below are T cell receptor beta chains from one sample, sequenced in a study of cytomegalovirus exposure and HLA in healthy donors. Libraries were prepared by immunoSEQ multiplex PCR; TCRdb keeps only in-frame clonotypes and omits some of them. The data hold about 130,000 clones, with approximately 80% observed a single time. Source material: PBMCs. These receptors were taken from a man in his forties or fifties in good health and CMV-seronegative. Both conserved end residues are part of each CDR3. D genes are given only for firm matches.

CDR3: CASSQAPGFNQPQHF
V: TRBV4-1
D: NA
J: TRBJ1-5

CDR3: CASSDWMNWERNTEAFF
V: TRBV5-1
D: NA
J: TRBJ1-1

CDR3: CASSQEPRGLYEQYF
V: TRBV4-1
D: TRBD1
J: TRBJ2-7

CDR3: CASSQGTDNYGYTF
V: TRBV4-1
D: TRBD1
J: TRBJ1-2

CDR3: CASSLVQGAEYGYTF
V: TRBV7-2
D: TRBD1
J: TRBJ1-2

CDR3: CASSQDPGLYEQYF
V: TRBV4-1
D: NA
J: TRBJ2-7

CDR3: CASSAIRGASGNTIYF
V: TRBV2
D: NA
J: TRBJ1-3

CDR3: CASTSGGAIGELFF
V: TRBV4-1
D: TRBD2
J: TRBJ2-2

CDR3: CASSPGAGRETQYF
V: TRBV18
D: NA
J: TRBJ2-5

CDR3: CASSPPGGGLGEQYF
V: TRBV18
D: TRBD2
J: TRBJ2-7

CDR3: CASRVGGTDTQYF
V: TRBV30
D: NA
J: TRBJ2-3

CDR3: CASSGPDSAYYGYTF
V: TRBV6-1
D: NA
J: TRBJ1-2

CDR3: CASSEGASLYEQYF
V: TRBV6-1
D: NA
J: TRBJ2-7

CDR3: CASLLGQGGTGELFF
V: TRBV2
D: TRBD1
J: TRBJ2-2

CDR3: CAWGSEPSSYEQYF
V: TRBV30
D: NA
J: NA

CDR3: CASSLADTTTNEKLFF
V: TRBV5-1
D: NA
J: TRBJ1-4

CDR3: CATSIRAGGVYTF
V: TRBV15
D: TRBD1
J: TRBJ1-2

CDR3: CASSPQLYREQYF
V: TRBV13
D: NA
J: TRBJ2-7

CDR3: CASSPQVYHTEAFF
V: TRBV9
D: NA
J: TRBJ1-1

CDR3: CASSQHRENTEAFF
V: TRBV19
D: NA
J: TRBJ1-1

CDR3: CASSLARDRTYEQYF
V: TRBV7-8
D: NA
J: TRBJ2-7

CDR3: CASSAGTGGGGSNQPQHF
V: TRBV28
D: TRBD1
J: TRBJ1-5

CDR3: CASSESRGQGEQYF
V: TRBV6-1
D: TRBD1
J: TRBJ2-7